The clone carrying this TCR beta chain was detected only a few times. Its matching antigen is unknown. The data were obtained in a study of cytomegalovirus exposure and HLA in healthy donors. The V and J ends lost 3 bases and 4 bases respectively, with 12 bases between them. The CDR3 contains 14 residues. CDR1 and CDR2 (germline): LNHNV, YYDKDF (reference sequence). Points from the study as a whole: TCR beta V- and J-gene trimming was later associated with a missense DCLRE1C variant. Earlier findings revealed that most TCR beta V segments proved productive either about 87% or about 30% of the time.

PCR amplification relied on 60 Vbeta primers (plus 13 Jbeta primers). Sequencing was performed with immunoSEQ multiplex PCR; in TCRdb, only in-frame clones are kept and a portion is missing. In the table there are 150,000 to 200,000 clones, roughly 80% of which are singletons. Sequencing input: PBMCs. The sequence came from a man younger than 35 in good health and CMV-seropositive. The chain links TRBV15 to TRBJ1-1; D gene uncertain. CDR3 sequence (DNA): TGTGCCACCAGCAGGGACGGGGAGATCACTGAAGCTTTCTTT. Translating it yields CATSRDGEITEAFF.